This T cell receptor beta chain was observed in a study of CD8 T cells in ankylosing spondylitis. With regard to this clonotype: Its antigen is as yet unknown.

The authors made TCR beta libraries by quantitative 5'-RACE with molecular barcodes. TCRdb redid the calling of the 5' RACE reads with MiXCR, one entry per CDR3 protein. The sample contains a few hundred thousand distinct CDR3 sequences, roughly 11% of which appear only once. CDR1 and CDR2 from the germline V gene are SGHRS and YFSETQ. The length of the CDR3 is 13 residues. V was trimmed by 7 bases and J by 0 bases, leaving 9 bases between them. Study-level points and caveats: Previously reported in reactive arthritis synovial fluid and blood were some of the motif variants.

Sequenced material: blood, either unsorted or a sorted T cell fraction (not recorded which). The receptor was isolated from a female donor with ankylosing spondylitis or in good health (not recorded which). The V and J genes are TRBV5-1 and TRBJ2-3, with D perhaps TRBD1 (5 bases). CDR3 in DNA: TGCGCCAGCGGAGCAGGGAGCACAGATACGCAGTATTTT. Protein product: CASGAGSTDTQYF.